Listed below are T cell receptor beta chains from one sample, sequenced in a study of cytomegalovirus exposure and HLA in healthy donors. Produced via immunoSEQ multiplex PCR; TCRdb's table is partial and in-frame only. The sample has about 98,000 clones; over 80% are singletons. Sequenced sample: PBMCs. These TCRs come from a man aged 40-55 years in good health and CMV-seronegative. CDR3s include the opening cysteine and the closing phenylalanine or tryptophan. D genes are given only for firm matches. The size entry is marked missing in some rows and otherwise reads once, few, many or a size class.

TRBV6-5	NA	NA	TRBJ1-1	TGTGCCAGCAGGGACAGCTACACTGAAGCTTTCTTT	CASRDSYTEAFF
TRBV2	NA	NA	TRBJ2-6	TGTGCCAGCAGTGACAGGGCTGGGGCCAACGTCCTGACTTTC	CASSDRAGANVLTF
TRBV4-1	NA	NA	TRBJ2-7	TGCGCCAGCAGCCAAGGCCTGGGGGGTAGCGGCGAGCAGTACTTC	CASSQGLGGSGEQYF
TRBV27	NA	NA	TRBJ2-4	TGTGCCACCTTATCTCTAGCCAAAAACATTCAGTACTTC	CATLSLAKNIQYF
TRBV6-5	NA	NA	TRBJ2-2	TGTGCCAGCTCGTCCCTGGCCAATACAGGGGAGCTGTTTTTT	CASSSLANTGELFF
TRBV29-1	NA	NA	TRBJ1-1	TGCAGCGTTGCCCGGACTGAAGCTTTCTTT	CSVARTEAFF
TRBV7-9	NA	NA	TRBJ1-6	TGTGCCAGCAGCCCACGTCCCCCGGGACTCTATAATTCACCCCTCCACTTT	CASSPRPPGLYNSPLHF
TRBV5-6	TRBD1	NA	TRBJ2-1	TGTGCCAGCAGATACAGGGGAAGCAATGAGCAGTTCTTC	CASRYRGSNEQFF
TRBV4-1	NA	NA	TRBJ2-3	TGCGCCAGCAGCCTAACGGACAGAAGCACAGATACGCAGTATTTT	CASSLTDRSTDTQYF
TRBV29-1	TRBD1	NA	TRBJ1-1	TGCAGCGTTGAATCGGACAGGGGGACTGAAGCTTTCTTT	CSVESDRGTEAFF
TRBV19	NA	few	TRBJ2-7	TGTGCCAGTAACACGGGGGTCGTGGGCTCCTACGAGCAGTACTTC	CASNTGVVGSYEQYF
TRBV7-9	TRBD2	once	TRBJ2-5	TGTGCCAGCAGCCCCCCTCGGGGGGGAGGGGAGACCCAGTACTTC	CASSPPRGGGETQYF
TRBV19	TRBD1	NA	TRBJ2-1	TGTGCCTCATCGGGACAGGGCAGATCAAATGAGCAGTTCTTC	CASSGQGRSNEQFF
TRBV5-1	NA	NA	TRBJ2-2	TGCGCCAGCAGCGGCGGCCACCAATGGGCCGGGGAGCTGTTTTTT	CASSGGHQWAGELFF
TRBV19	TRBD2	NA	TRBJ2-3	TGTGCCAGTAGTCAAAGGCGGGGGGGCACAGATACGCAGTATTTT	CASSQRRGGTDTQYF
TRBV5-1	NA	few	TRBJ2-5	TGCGCCAGCAGCTTGGCTAGGGGCCAGGAGACCCAGTACTTC	CASSLARGQETQYF
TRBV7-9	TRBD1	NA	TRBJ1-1	TGTGCCAGCAGGTTTACAGGGGCGACCACTGAAGCTTTCTTT	CASRFTGATTEAFF